The clone carrying this TCR beta chain occurred a few times. This sample was taken from a study of glioma-infiltrating T cells after dendritic cell vaccination. For the study at large: Autologous tumor lysate-pulsed dendritic cell vaccination was given between the early 2000s and the early 2010s. Dendritic cells derived from monocytes and pulsed with autologous tumor lysate formed the vaccine.

Primers: 60 V beta forward and 13 J beta reverse. Repertoires were generated with immunoSEQ multiplex PCR, while TCRdb's copy carries only in-frame clones and drops some. Of about 110,000 clones listed, about 90% are singletons. The time point was: after dendritic cell vaccination, including at tumor progression/relapse. PBMC sampling occurred before vaccination, two weeks after the third dose, and at progression. This receptor was obtained from a human donor with glioblastoma. The sequences come from blood, collected after dendritic cell vaccination.

The CDR3 is CASSYSLVGVAGELFF. DNA of the CDR3: TGTGCCAGCAGTTACTCGTTGGTCGGGGTCGCCGGGGAGCTGTTTTTT. This chain links TRBV6-5 with TRBJ2-2; a possible D gene is TRBD2 (5 bases). The CDR3 has 16 amino acids. In germline, CDR1 is MNHEY, CDR2 SVGAGI. The ends were cut back, 0 bases at V and 6 bases at J, with 14 bases in the middle.